The sequence of this T cell receptor (beta chain) was determined in a study of blood T cell repertoires in COVID-19. Using immunoSEQ multiplex PCR, the repertoire was profiled, and TCRdb retains in-frame clones only, with some absent. This sample has hundreds of thousands of clones, with over 75% found just once. V lost 4 bases, J lost 0 bases, and 13 bases lay in between. CDR3 length: 15 amino acids. Germline V gene lookup returns CDR1 SGHKS and CDR2 YYEKEE (reference sequence). The TCR sequence derives from a man between 18 and 29 years old with active or convalescent COVID-19. This chain joins TRBV5-5 and TRBJ1-2; D remains unclear. Sequenced material: peripheral blood. Here the CDR3 DNA reads TGTGCCAGCAGCCGTTTGGTCGCAGCTAACTATGGCTACACCTTC. Translating gives CASSRLVAANYGYTF.